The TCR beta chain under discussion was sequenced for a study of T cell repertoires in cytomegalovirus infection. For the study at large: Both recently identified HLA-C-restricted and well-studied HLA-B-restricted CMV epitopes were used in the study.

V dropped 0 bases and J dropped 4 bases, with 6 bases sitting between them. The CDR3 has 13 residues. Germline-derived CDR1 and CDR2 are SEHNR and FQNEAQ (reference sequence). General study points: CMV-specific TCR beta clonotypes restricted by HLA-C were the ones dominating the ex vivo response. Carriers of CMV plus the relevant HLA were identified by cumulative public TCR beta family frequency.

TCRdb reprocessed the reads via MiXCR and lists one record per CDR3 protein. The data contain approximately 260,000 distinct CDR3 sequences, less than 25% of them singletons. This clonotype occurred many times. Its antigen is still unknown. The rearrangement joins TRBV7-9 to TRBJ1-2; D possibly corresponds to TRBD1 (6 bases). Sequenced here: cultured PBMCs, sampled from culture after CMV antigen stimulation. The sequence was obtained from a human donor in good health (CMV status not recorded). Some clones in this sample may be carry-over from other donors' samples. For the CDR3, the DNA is TGTGCCAGCAGCTTAGCACAGGGCTATGGCTACACCTTC. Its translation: CASSLAQGYGYTF.